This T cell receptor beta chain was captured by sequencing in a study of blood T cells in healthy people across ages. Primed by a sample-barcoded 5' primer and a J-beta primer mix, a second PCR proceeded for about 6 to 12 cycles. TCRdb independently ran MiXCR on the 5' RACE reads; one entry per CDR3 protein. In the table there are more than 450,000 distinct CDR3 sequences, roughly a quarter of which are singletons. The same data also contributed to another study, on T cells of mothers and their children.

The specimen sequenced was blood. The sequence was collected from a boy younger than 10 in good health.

The CDR3 coding sequence is TGCGCCAGCAGCTTGGAAGCAGGGGGTATAGATACGCAGTATTTT. This translates into CASSLEAGGIDTQYF. The chain recombines TRBV5-1 with TRBJ2-3; TRBD1 matches at 7 bases. Unmatched junction bases numbered 6, after V lost 0 bases and J lost 5 bases. The CDR3 contains 15 residues. Germline V gene data show CDR1 as SGHRS and CDR2 as YFSETQ. The entire variable domain, with the rest obtained from reference TRBV5-1 and TRBJ2-3, is as follows: KAGVTQTPRYLIKTRGQQVTLSCSPISGHRSVSWYQQTPGQGLQFLFEYFSETQRNKGNFPGRFSGRQFSNSRSEMNVSTLELGDSALYLCASSLEAGGIDTQYFGPGTRLTVL.